This T cell receptor (beta chain) was captured by sequencing in a study of T cell repertoires in cytomegalovirus infection. At the level of the study: The public TCR beta signatures pointed to both CMV infection and matching HLA type.

One entry per CDR3 protein, called by TCRdb with MiXCR from the reads. The sample shows roughly 760,000 distinct CDR3 sequences, less than 40% of them seen only once. Germline V gene lookup returns CDR1 MNHNY and CDR2 SVGAGI (reference sequence). After removal of 6 bases from V and 4 bases from J, the junction contained 9 bases not matched to a gene. CDR3 length: 16 residues. General study results and limits: CMV carriers with the relevant HLA were identified by cumulative public TCR beta family frequency. Clonotypes of TCR beta that were HLA-C-restricted and CMV-specific dominated the ex vivo response.

There are a few counts of this clonotype. Its specificity is not known. This TCR was sampled from a human donor in good health (CMV status not recorded). Some clones in this sample may be carry-over from other donors' samples. J is TRBJ1-1 and V is TRBV6-6; 12 bases match TRBD1. The sample comprised PBMCs. The CDR3 spells CASSAGQGARVTEAFF. CDR3 DNA sequence: TGTGCCAGCAGCGCGGGACAGGGGGCGAGGGTCACTGAAGCTTTCTTT.